Listed below are T cell receptor beta chains from one sample, sequenced in a study of T cell changes during pregnancy in multiple sclerosis. Assay used: immunoSEQ multiplex PCR; TCRdb lists only in-frame clones, some missing. The sample includes tens of thousands of clones, approximately 92% of them seen just once. The source was peripheral blood, collected in the third trimester of pregnancy. The receptors originated from a female donor in good health, enrolled as a control in a pregnancy study. Both conserved end residues are part of each CDR3. A D gene is named only where the DNA matches it firmly. Clone size is shown for a subset of rows, as once, few, many or a class of expanded clone.

NA	NA	TRBJ2-7	TRBV15	TGTGCCACCAGCAGAGATCTCCTCTCCTACGAGCAGTACTTC	CATSRDLLSYEQYF
once	TRBD1	TRBJ1-1	TRBV2	TGTGCCAGCAGTGAACAGGGGGGCACTGAAGCTTTCTTT	CASSEQGGTEAFF
NA	NA	TRBJ1-5	TRBV18	TGTGCCAGCTCACCGGGATCACGGGGGTCGGGTCAGCCCCAGCATTTT	CASSPGSRGSGQPQHF
NA	TRBD2	TRBJ2-5	TRBV6-1	TGCGCCAGCAGTGAACCTATTAGCGGGGGGTTGTCCCAGTACTTC	CASSEPISGGLSQYF
NA	NA	TRBJ2-2	TRBV10-3	TGTGCCATCAGTTACGCCCCTGGGACAACGAACACCGGGGAGCTGTTTTTT	CAISYAPGTTNTGELFF
NA	NA	TRBJ2-7	TRBV28	TGTGCCAGCAGTTTAACAGTTGGCAGGGCCTCCGAGCAGTACTTC	CASSLTVGRASEQYF
NA	NA	TRBJ1-4	TRBV5-4	TGTGCCAGCAGCTTGGCAGGGGCGGATGAAAAACTGTTTTTT	CASSLAGADEKLFF
NA	NA	TRBJ2-3	TRBV4-2	TGTGCCAGCAGCCAAGGGTCGGCGGGGAGCACAGATACGCAGTATTTT	CASSQGSAGSTDTQYF
NA	NA	TRBJ2-5	TRBV2	TGTGCCAGCAGTGAACAGGGGCTCCGACGAGGGGAGACCCAGTACTTC	CASSEQGLRRGETQYF
many	NA	TRBJ2-1	TRBV6-4	TGTGCCAGCAGTGAAGGGGCCAGCTCCTACAATGAGCAGTTCTTC	CASSEGASSYNEQFF
NA	NA	TRBJ1-5	TRBV19	TGTGCCAGTGGGGGTACGGGGGGTAATAGCAATCAGCCCCAGCATTTT	CASGGTGGNSNQPQHF
NA	NA	TRBJ2-7	TRBV5-1	TGCGCCAGCAGCTTGGCGACAGGCTACGAGCAGTACTTC	CASSLATGYEQYF
NA	TRBD1	TRBJ2-7	TRBV5-1	TGCGCCAGCAGCTACGGGACAGCGACCTCCTACGAGCAGTACTTC	CASSYGTATSYEQYF
NA	NA	TRBJ2-7	TRBV5-6	TGTGCCAGCAGCTTGGTGGACAACTCCTACGAGCAGTACTTC	CASSLVDNSYEQYF
NA	TRBD2	TRBJ2-2	TRBV19	TGTGCCAGTAGACCAAGCGGGGCGAACACCGGGGAGCTGTTTTTT	CASRPSGANTGELFF
NA	NA	TRBJ2-7	TRBV6-1	TGTGCCAGCCGCACAAACTCCTACGAGCAGTACTTC	CASRTNSYEQYF
NA	TRBD1	TRBJ1-4	TRBV6-5	TGTGCCAGCAGTTACGGCAGGGGGAGCGAAAAACTGTTTTTT	CASSYGRGSEKLFF
NA	NA	TRBJ2-7	TRBV5-1	TGCGCCAGCAGCTTGGCCTACAGGGAAATGAGAATGTACGAGCAGTACTTC	CASSLAYREMRMYEQYF
NA	NA	TRBJ1-2	TRBV6-5	TGTGCCACCCAACCACAGGGTATGACAAACTATGGCTACACCTTC	CATQPQGMTNYGYTF
once	NA	TRBJ1-5	TRBV19	TGTGCCAGTACAGGGGCTAGCAATCAGCCCCAGCATTTT	CASTGASNQPQHF
NA	NA	TRBJ2-1	TRBV10-3	TGTGCCATCAGTGTGGCCAGACAGGCCTACAATGAGCAGTTCTTC	CAISVARQAYNEQFF
NA	TRBD2	TRBJ2-7	TRBV5-4	TGTGCCAGCAGCTTGGATCTAGCGGGAGGATCTAACGAGCAGTACTTC	CASSLDLAGGSNEQYF
few	TRBD1	TRBJ1-5	TRBV14	TGTGCCAGCAGCCAACCGGGACAGGGTCTCGGTCAGCCCCAGCATTTT	CASSQPGQGLGQPQHF
NA	NA	TRBJ2-1	TRBV11-2	TGTGCCAGCAGCATAACCGGGACAAGGGATGAGCAGTTCTTC	CASSITGTRDEQFF
once	NA	TRBJ1-1	TRBV7-3	TGTGCCAGCAGTTCGCAGGGATGGGGCACTGAAGCTTTCTTT	CASSSQGWGTEAFF
NA	TRBD1	TRBJ2-5	TRBV18	TGTGCCAGCTCACCGGGGACAGGGGATGAGACCCAGTACTTC	CASSPGTGDETQYF
NA	TRBD1	TRBJ1-5	TRBV19	TGTGCCAGTAGTCCCTCCCGGGACAGGGGCAATCAGCCCCAGCATTTT	CASSPSRDRGNQPQHF
once	TRBD1	TRBJ1-2	TRBV4-2	TGTGCCAGCAGCACACCGGGACAGGGTAACTATGGCTACACCTTC	CASSTPGQGNYGYTF
NA	TRBD2	TRBJ2-3	TRBV4-2	TGTGCCAGCAGCCAAGATGGGCCTAGCGGGGGGGCGAGGAATACGCAGTATTTT	CASSQDGPSGGARNTQYF